These 7 T cell receptor beta chains were all obtained from the same sample, sequenced in a study of blood T cell repertoires in COVID-19. Generated by immunoSEQ multiplex PCR, the TCRdb table keeps only in-frame clones and is missing some. The sample includes a few hundred thousand clones, around 84% of them seen just once. Sequencing used peripheral blood. These receptors all stem from a woman aged 35 to 49 who had recovered from COVID-19.

A note on this clone: Different DNA sequences within this sample yield the same CDR3. The chain links TRBV18 to TRBJ2-7; the D is unclear. V gave up 6 bases and J gave up 0 bases, with 6 bases separating them. CDR3 length: 12 residues. The germline gives CDR1 KGHSH, CDR2 LQKENI. CDR3 loop: CASSPSSYEQYF. The CDR3 region has the DNA TGTGCCAGCTCCCCTAGCTCCTACGAGCAGTACTTC.

CDR3 loop: CASWGIAGNEQFF. The CDR3, as DNA: TGTGCCAGCTGGGGAATAGCGGGGAATGAGCAGTTCTTC. The J gene is TRBJ2-1, the V gene TRBV12-3 or TRBV12-4; 8 nucleotides agree with TRBD2. V lost 8 bases and J lost 7; bases outside the gene matches: 7. CDR3 length equals 13 residues.

This clone appeared a single time. The chain links TRBV5-1 to TRBJ1-1; no reliable D call. CDR1 is SGHRS, CDR2 YFSETQ, per germline. The V and J ends lost 0 bases and 1 base respectively, with 10 bases between them. This CDR3 has 15 amino acids. CDR3 sequence: CASSLVGGENTEAFF. Here the CDR3 DNA reads TGCGCCAGCAGCTTGGTCGGTGGAGAGAACACTGAAGCTTTCTTT.

For the CDR3, the DNA is TGTGCCAGCAGCTCTCGAAGGGGAAAGACCCAGTACTTC. Protein: CASSSRRGKTQYF. The chain combines TRBV11-1 with TRBJ2-5; possibly TRBD1 for D (5 bases). V gave up 4 bases and J gave up 6 bases, with 12 bases separating them. This CDR3 contains 13 residues. Per the germline V gene, CDR1 is SGHAT and CDR2 is FQDESV (reference sequence).

The rearrangement uses TRBV15 and TRBJ1-1, with 9 bases matching TRBD1. CDR3 length: 18 amino acids. The J segment lost 6 bases and the V segment lost 0 bases, leaving 14 bases of the junction unmatched. The germline gives CDR1 LNHNV, CDR2 YYDKDF (reference sequence). As DNA, the CDR3 is TGTGCCACCAGCAGAGATGGGCTTGGACAGGGGCGTATACCTGAAGCTTTCTTT. Amino acids: CATSRDGLGQGRIPEAFF.

The rearrangement uses TRBV28 and TRBJ1-5, with a tentative D call TRBD1 (6 bases). CDR1 and CDR2 from the germline V gene are MDHEN and SYDVKM. CDR3 length: 17 residues. The germline V and J ends were trimmed by 4 bases and 7 bases, with 23 bases remaining between them. CDR3 DNA: TGTGCCAGCAGTTGGGTGGGGGCTGGGGGCACAGGACAGCCCCAGCATTTT. The encoded protein is CASSWVGAGGTGQPQHF.

The rearrangement uses TRBV2 and TRBJ2-5, with D perhaps TRBD2 (6 bases). Trimming took 2 bases from V and 2 from J, leaving 12 bases between them. Per the germline V gene, CDR1 is SNHLY and CDR2 is FYNNEI. The CDR3 is made up of 15 amino acids. The DNA for the CDR3 is TGTGCCAGCAGTGAAATTGGGGGGATTCAAGAGACCCAGTACTTC. This gives the protein CASSEIGGIQETQYF. The full variable domain, in which reference TRBV2 and TRBJ2-5 provide the parts outside the CDR3, is EPEVTQTPSHQVTQMGQEVILRCVPISNHLYFYWYRQILGQKVEFLVSFYNNEISEKSEIFDDQFSVERPDGSNFTLKIRSTKLEDSAMYFCASSEIGGIQETQYFGPGTRLLVL.